This T cell receptor (beta chain) appears in the sequencing data of a study of STAT5B mutations in CD4+ large granular lymphocyte leukemia. The germline gives CDR1 MNHNS, CDR2 SASEGT. The CDR3 runs 14 residues. Trimming took 0 bases from V and 4 from J, leaving 9 bases between them. A remark on this clone: What it recognizes is unknown.

Whole-study results and caveats: Less than 30% of private leukemic clonotypes occurred rarely in other patients' non-leukemic repertoires.

Repertoires were generated with immunoSEQ multiplex PCR, while TCRdb's copy carries only in-frame clones and drops some. The data hold about 36,000 clones, with around 75% observed a single time. The sample was CD4+ T cells from blood buffy coats. The sequence derives from a human donor in good health. The chain links TRBV6-1 to TRBJ2-5; D perhaps matches TRBD2 (7 bases). The CDR3 DNA sequence: TGTGCCAGCAGTGAAGCGGGGGGGCGAGAGACCCAGTACTTC. This sequence encodes CASSEAGGRETQYF.